These 18 T cell receptor beta chains were all obtained from the same sample, sequenced in a study of T-cell reconstitution after alpha-beta-depleted transplantation in children. Unique molecular identifiers were used in preparing the TCRbeta library. Via MiXCR, TCRdb re-called the PCR reads, giving one row per CDR3 protein. The sample includes roughly 4,600 distinct CDR3 sequences, just under 7.5% of them seen just once. Specimen: PBMCs, mostly from graft donor cells, collected 60 days after TCRalphabeta/CD19-depleted stem cell transplant. These TCRs come from a boy younger than two who had a stem cell transplant for SCID, so the T cells may come from the graft donor.

This clonotype is medium-sized within its sample. This rearrangement joins TRBV5-1 to TRBJ1-2; 7 bases line up with TRBD1. Germline values: CDR1 SGHRS, CDR2 YFSETQ. This CDR3 has 17 residues. J lost 2 bases, V lost 0 bases, and 10 bases had no gene match. CDR3 DNA: TGCGCCAGCAGCTTGGATTGGACAGGCAAAGTAAACTATGGCTACACCTTC. Protein product: CASSLDWTGKVNYGYTF.

There are many counts of this clonotype. V gene TRBV7-9 combines with J gene TRBJ2-5; unclear D gene. CDR3 length: 16 residues. CDR1 is SEHNR and CDR2 is FQNEAQ in the germline V gene (reference sequence). V was trimmed by 2 bases and J by 1 base, leaving 14 bases between them. CDR3 sequence: CASSLYFLGSQETQYF. The CDR3 DNA reads as TGTGCCAGCAGCTTATATTTTCTGGGCTCCCAAGAGACCCAGTACTTC.

By sample fraction, this clonotype is medium-sized. The rearrangement uses TRBV20-1 and TRBJ1-1; tentative D call: TRBD1 (6 bases). CDR3 size: 13 residues. Germline CDR1 and CDR2: DFQATT and SNEGSKA (reference sequence). Trimming removed 4 bases at V and 1 base at J, with 10 bases between. The DNA for the CDR3 is TGCAGTGCTACAGGGGAGACGAACACTGAAGCTTTCTTT. Translation: CSATGETNTEAFF.

In its sample, this clonotype was seen many times. The chain joins TRBV7-2 to TRBJ1-3; 11 positions agree with TRBD1. Germline V CDR1 and CDR2: SGHTA, FQGNSA. V lost 6 bases, J lost 6 bases, and 10 bases stayed unmatched. The length of the CDR3 is 16 residues. The CDR3 DNA is TGTGCCAGCAGTCCTAGGCCGGGACAGGGGGAAAACACCATATATTTT. It codes for CASSPRPGQGENTIYF.

This clonotype rates as medium-sized (0.01 to 0.1%). The J gene is TRBJ2-7, the V gene TRBV10-3; TRBD1 matches 8 bases. With 10 bases clipped from V and 3 bases from J, the junction kept 14 bases outside the gene matches. CDR3 length: 15 amino acids. Germline V lookup: CDR1 ENHRY, CDR2 SYGVKD. The chain's CDR3 is CATASDRDILYEQYF. The CDR3, as DNA: TGTGCCACTGCCTCGGACAGGGACATCCTCTACGAGCAGTACTTC.

This clonotype came up many times. This chain uses TRBV6-5 with TRBJ1-2; TRBD1 might be the D (6 bases). The CDR3 loop spans 15 amino acids. Germline-derived CDR1 and CDR2 are MNHEY and SVGAGI. The germline V and J ends were trimmed by 4 bases and 5 bases, with 17 bases remaining between them. DNA for the CDR3: TGTGCCAGCAGTTTTCTCCCCCGGCAGGGGTATGGCTACACCTTC. Translated: CASSFLPRQGYGYTF.

This clonotype is labeled medium-sized (0.01 to 0.1%). V and J are TRBV10-3 and TRBJ2-7; a possible D gene is TRBD2 (5 bases). This CDR3 has 15 amino acids. Deletions cut 3 bases from V and 0 bases from J, with 12 bases between. Germline V CDR1 and CDR2: ENHRY, SYGVKD. CDR3 nucleotide sequence: TGTGCCATCAGTGATCCCGGACGGGGCTCCTACGAGCAGTACTTC. Its protein is CAISDPGRGSYEQYF.

This clonotype is classed as medium-sized (0.01 to 0.1%). The chain recombines TRBV2 with TRBJ1-2; a possible D gene is TRBD1 (5 bases). Looked up from germline, CDR1 is SNHLY and CDR2 is FYNNEI. V was clipped by 2 bases and J by 6 bases, with 7 bases between them. The CDR3 covers 12 residues. The CDR3 spells CASSEQGNGYTF. The CDR3, as DNA: TGTGCCAGCAGTGAACAGGGAAATGGCTACACCTTC.

This clonotype is medium-sized in the sample. The CDR3, as DNA: TGTGCCAGCAGCCCCCGCGTGGACAGGGCTCTCGGCACAGATACGCAGTATTTT. This codes for CASSPRVDRALGTDTQYF. This chain connects TRBV7-2 to TRBJ2-3; TRBD1 aligns across 8 bases. Germline V lookup: CDR1 SGHTA, CDR2 FQGNSA. The CDR3 sequence is 18 residues long. V shed 5 bases, J shed 1 base, and the junction held 14 bases outside the gene matches.

The table lists this clonotype with many counts. This chain uses TRBV25-1 with TRBJ1-1; D remains unclear. The CDR3 runs 15 residues. Looked up from germline, CDR1 is MGHDK and CDR2 is SYGVNS. V was shortened by 1 base and J by 5 bases, with 14 bases between the two germline ends. The CDR3 is CASSESVGQKTEAFF. Written as DNA, the CDR3 is TGTGCCAGCAGTGAATCAGTCGGTCAGAAGACTGAAGCTTTCTTT. The variable domain in full, completed from reference TRBV25-1 and TRBJ1-1, reads EADIYQTPRYLVIGTGKKITLECSQTMGHDKMYWYQQDPGMELHLIHYSYGVNSTEKGDLSSESTVSRIRTEHFPLTLESARPSHTSQYLCASSESVGQKTEAFFGQGTRLTVV.

This clonotype is medium-sized in the sample. The gene calls are TRBV5-1 and TRBJ2-7, with D perhaps TRBD1 (6 bases). The CDR3 runs to 14 residues. V was cut by 4 bases and J by 1 base, with 12 bases left in between. CDR1 SGHRS and CDR2 YFSETQ come from the germline V gene. DNA for the CDR3: TGCGCCAGCAGCCCTCGACAGGATTCCTACGAGCAGTACTTC. Translating gives CASSPRQDSYEQYF. Full variable domain (remainder filled in from reference TRBV5-1 and TRBJ2-7): KAGVTQTPRYLIKTRGQQVTLSCSPISGHRSVSWYQQTPGQGLQFLFEYFSETQRNKGNFPGRFSGRQFSNSRSEMNVSTLELGDSALYLCASSPRQDSYEQYFGPGTRLTVT.

This clonotype has a handful of counts. The V call is TRBV19, the J call TRBJ2-2; D possibly corresponds to TRBD1 (5 bases). Trimming removed 6 bases at V and 6 bases at J, with 14 bases between. The germline gives CDR1 LNHDA, CDR2 SQIVND (reference sequence). The CDR3 is 14 residues long. The chain's CDR3 is CASSQRGLAGELFF. DNA of the CDR3: TGTGCCAGTAGCCAAAGGGGATTGGCCGGGGAGCTGTTTTTT.

In its sample, this clonotype ranks as medium-sized. The J gene is TRBJ2-3, the V gene TRBV14; tentatively, D is TRBD1 (6 bases). From germline, CDR1 is SGHDN and CDR2 FVKESK. Trimming took off 3 bases at V and 2 bases at J, with 18 bases between the two ends. The CDR3 consists of 17 residues. CDR3: CASSQFGGLLVTDTQYF. CDR3 DNA sequence: TGTGCCAGCAGCCAGTTTGGGGGCCTCTTAGTCACAGATACGCAGTATTTT.

This clonotype is medium-sized within its sample. This rearrangement joins TRBV12-3 or TRBV12-4 to TRBJ2-7, with 9 bases lining up with TRBD1. This CDR3 contains 17 residues. Trimming cost V 4 bases and J 0 bases; bases outside gene matches: 10. CDR3 amino acids: CASSWRWGQGPSYEQYF. CDR3 bases: TGTGCCAGCAGTTGGAGATGGGGACAGGGACCCTCCTACGAGCAGTACTTC.

In this sample, this clonotype turned up many times. The rearrangement uses TRBV7-9 and TRBJ1-1; D gene uncertain. CDR3 length: 11 amino acids. Germline-derived CDR1 and CDR2 are SEHNR and FQNEAQ (reference sequence). Trimming left V 4 bases short and J 4 bases short, with 4 bases between. CDR3 DNA sequence: TGTGCCAGCAGCTGGCGCACTGAAGCTTTCTTT. Translated, it gives CASSWRTEAFF.

This clonotype qualifies as large. The V call is TRBV4-1, the J call TRBJ2-7, with D unclear. The CDR3 loop spans 13 amino acids. CDR1 is MGHRA, CDR2 YSYEKL, per germline. The V and J ends lost 3 bases and 2 bases respectively, with 8 bases between them. CDR3 DNA: TGCGCCAGCAGCCAGGGGTTCCCCTACGAGCAGTACTTC. Encoded protein: CASSQGFPYEQYF.

This clonotype is medium-sized in the sample. This sequence joins TRBV5-1 and TRBJ2-5, with D possibly TRBD1 on 6 matching bases. CDR3 length: 15 amino acids. Trimming took off 4 bases at V and 4 bases at J, with 17 bases between the two ends. The germline CDR1 and CDR2 sequences are SGHRS and YFSETQ. For the CDR3, the DNA is TGCGCCAGCAGCGAGTTCCCAGGGGCGCGAGAGACCCAGTACTTC. Its translation: CASSEFPGARETQYF.

This clonotype ranks as medium-sized. V is TRBV7-3 and J is TRBJ2-1, with 9 positions matching TRBD2. The V gene end was trimmed by 4 bases and the J gene end by 9 bases; junction bases not matched to a gene: 7. CDR1 SGHTA and CDR2 FQGTGA come from the germline V gene. The CDR3 extends over 14 amino acids. Written as DNA, the CDR3 is TGTGCCAGCAGCTATAGCGGGGGCGAGGGTGAGCAGTTCTTC. Its protein product is CASSYSGGEGEQFF.